Listed here are 27 T cell receptor beta chains from one sample, sequenced in a study of CXCR3-negative and CXCR3-positive naive CD8 T cells. Study-wide points: CXCR3-expressing naive cells carried TRB CDR3s more hydrophobic than those of CXCR3-negative naive cells.

Their specific antigens are unknown. 5' RACE with UMI labels generated the TRB cDNA libraries. TCRdb reprocessed the 5' RACE reads and keeps a single row for each CDR3 protein, giving no DNA. This sample's table has about 120,000 distinct CDR3 sequences. Sequenced: naive CXCR3+ CD8+ T cells from blood. Documented subset: CD45RO-CCR7+CD27+CD95- naive CD8+ T cells expressing CXCR3 (TNR3+). Receptor source: a human donor in good health. Some clones in this sample may be carry-over from other donors' samples.

The chain links TRBV5-1 to TRBJ2-1; the TCRdb D gene call, TRBD1, has no DNA to confirm it. Germline values: CDR1 SGHRS, CDR2 YFSETQ. The CDR3 runs 14 residues. CDR3 loop: CASSLTGDDNEQFF.

This chain links TRBV28 with TRBJ2-7; TCRdb's D gene call, TRBD2, goes unchecked for lack of DNA. CDR3 length equals 19 residues. Germline values: CDR1 MDHEN, CDR2 SYDVKM. CDR3 residues: CASSLLPERRKSSSYEQYF.

The gene calls are TRBV10-2 and TRBJ2-7; the TRBD2 assignment by TCRdb is unverifiable without DNA. Per the germline V gene, CDR1 is WSHSY and CDR2 is SAAADI. CDR3 length: 13 amino acids. CDR3 protein: CASTERLAYEQYF.

V gene TRBV3-1 combines with J gene TRBJ2-1. The CDR3 totals 16 residues. Germline CDR1 is LGHDT and CDR2 is YNNKEL (reference sequence). The CDR3 reads CASSQEWQSPYNEQFF.

The V call is TRBV13, the J call TRBJ1-1; the D gene TCRdb calls, TRBD1, cannot be checked with no DNA. This CDR3 is 16 amino acids long. The V gene's germline CDR1 is PRHDT and CDR2 FYEKMQ (reference sequence). This CDR3 is CASSPTQGWGGTEAFF.

The chain employs TRBV9 and TRBJ1-5; TCRdb names TRBD1, which stays unverified in the absence of DNA. CDR3 length equals 15 residues. Germline V CDR1 and CDR2: SGDLS, YYNGEE. The CDR3 sequence is CASSVGTGGYQPQHF.

V gene TRBV12-3 or TRBV12-4 combines with J gene TRBJ2-3; TCRdb returns TRBD2, unconfirmable since there is no DNA. The CDR3 is 15 residues long. CDR3 amino acids: CASSLRSSGGDTQYF.

The rearrangement joins TRBV7-6 to TRBJ1-1. CDR3 size: 12 residues. CDR1 and CDR2 (germline): SGHVS, FNYEAQ. CDR3 sequence: CASSLTDTEAFF. The whole variable domain, remainder taken from reference TRBV7-6 and TRBJ1-1, is GAGVSQSPRYKVTKRGQDVALRCDPISGHVSLYWYRQALGQGPEFLTYFNYEAQQDKSGLPNDRFSAERPEGSISTLTIQRTEQRDSAMYRCASSLTDTEAFFGQGTRLTVV.

This rearrangement joins TRBV7-9 to TRBJ2-3; absent DNA, TCRdb's TRBD1 call cannot be checked. CDR1 and CDR2 (germline): SEHNR, FQNEAQ (reference sequence). The CDR3 consists of 14 residues. CDR3 loop: CASSFPGPGDTQYF. The variable domain in full, completed from reference TRBV7-9 and TRBJ2-3, reads DTGVSQNPRHKITKRGQNVTFRCDPISEHNRLYWYRQTLGQGPEFLTYFQNEAQLEKSRLLSDRFSAERPKGSFSTLEIQRTEQGDSAMYLCASSFPGPGDTQYFGPGTRLTVL.

The rearrangement uses TRBV4-2 and TRBJ2-3. Germline assignment: CDR1 LGHNA and CDR2 YNFKEQ. CDR3 length equals 12 residues. The chain's CDR3 is CASSSYPDTQYF.

This rearrangement joins TRBV12-3 or TRBV12-4 to TRBJ1-3; TCRdb designates TRBD1, a call that cannot be tested without DNA. The CDR3 sequence is 18 residues long. CDR3 protein: CASSPWGALSFSGNTIYF.

The chain has TRBV28 and TRBJ2-3; TCRdb lists TRBD2, though no DNA is available to test this call. The CDR3 length is 14 residues. Germline CDR1 and CDR2: MDHEN and SYDVKM. CDR3 protein: CASGASGPTDTQYF. The whole variable domain, filled in from reference TRBV28 and TRBJ2-3, reads DVKVTQSSRYLVKRTGEKVFLECVQDMDHENMFWYRQDPGLGLRLIYFSYDVKMKEKGDIPEGYSVSREKKERFSLILESASTNQTSMYLCASGASGPTDTQYFGPGTRLTVL.

The chain couples TRBV28 to TRBJ2-3; the D call of TRBD1 rests on TCRdb alone, since no DNA is present to check it. The CDR3 covers 19 residues. CDR1 and CDR2 (germline): MDHEN, SYDVKM. CDR3 loop: CASSSSFGQGATITDTQYF.

The J gene is TRBJ2-3, the V gene TRBV27; TCRdb's assignment of TRBD1 cannot be checked, as there is no DNA. In germline, CDR1 is MNHEY, CDR2 SMNVEV (reference sequence). The CDR3 contains 15 residues. CDR3: CASSPLSPVTDTQYF.

The rearrangement joins TRBV28 to TRBJ2-3; lacking DNA, the TRBD1 call made by TCRdb goes unchecked. The length of the CDR3 is 17 residues. Germline V gene data show CDR1 as MDHEN and CDR2 as SYDVKM. The CDR3 sequence: CASSQPPPGQGADTQYF.

The chain links TRBV9 to TRBJ2-7. The CDR3 runs to 15 residues. Germline loops: CDR1 SGDLS, CDR2 YYNGEE. The CDR3 here is CASSVGVGSYYEQYF.

The chain employs TRBV7-2 and TRBJ2-2. Germline V gene sequence: CDR1 SGHTA, CDR2 FQGNSA. The CDR3 has 11 amino acids. The CDR3: CASSFGGELFF.

This chain uses TRBV5-4 with TRBJ2-3. CDR1 SGHNT and CDR2 YYREEE come from the germline V gene (reference sequence). The CDR3 length is 15 residues. This chain's CDR3 is CASCQGPGSTDTQYF. Together with reference TRBV5-4 and TRBJ2-3, the CDR3 gives the full variable domain: ETGVTQSPTHLIKTRGQQVTLRCSSQSGHNTVSWYQQALGQGPQFIFQYYREEENGRGNFPPRFSGLQFPNYSSELNVNALELDDSALYLCASCQGPGSTDTQYFGPGTRLTVL.

The chain couples TRBV29-1 to TRBJ2-1; absent DNA, TCRdb's TRBD2 call cannot be checked. CDR1 SQVTM and CDR2 ANQGSEA come from the germline V gene. This CDR3 has 13 amino acids. The CDR3 here is CSVDIWENNEQFF.

The rearrangement uses TRBV12-3 or TRBV12-4 and TRBJ2-5; the D call from TCRdb, TRBD2, cannot be confirmed without DNA. This CDR3 spans 15 amino acids. The CDR3 protein is CASSTRTSGKETQYF.

The CDR3 sequence is CASSIDAGGFYNEQFF. V is TRBV18 and J is TRBJ2-1. The CDR3 has 16 amino acids. The germline V gene has CDR1 KGHSH and CDR2 LQKENI.

The rearrangement joins TRBV20-1 to TRBJ1-5; TCRdb gives TRBD1 as the D gene, but with no DNA this cannot be confirmed. This CDR3 has 13 amino acids. The germline V gene has CDR1 DFQATT and CDR2 SNEGSKA (reference sequence). CDR3 in amino acids: CSARQGRDQPQHF.

The V gene is TRBV20-1, the J gene TRBJ2-1; TCRdb picks TRBD2, but there is no DNA to check that call. Germline V gene data show CDR1 as DFQATT and CDR2 as SNEGSKA (reference sequence). CDR3 length: 17 amino acids. The chain's CDR3 is CSARLLAAPRSYNEQFF.

This chain links TRBV28 with TRBJ2-2; TCRdb gives TRBD2 as the D gene, but with no DNA this cannot be confirmed. CDR1 is MDHEN, CDR2 SYDVKM, per germline. The CDR3 is made up of 15 amino acids. CDR3 loop: CASSLWGRNTGELFF.

The V and J genes are TRBV5-1 and TRBJ2-1; TCRdb designates TRBD1, a call that cannot be tested without DNA. The CDR3 sequence is 19 residues long. Germline-derived CDR1 and CDR2 are SGHRS and YFSETQ. The CDR3 loop is CASSPFDPPTRSSYNEQFF.

This rearrangement joins TRBV5-4 to TRBJ2-5; the D call of TRBD2 rests on TCRdb alone, since no DNA is present to check it. CDR1 and CDR2 from the germline V gene are SGHNT and YYREEE (reference sequence). This CDR3 region has 15 residues. Here the CDR3 reads CASSGGLAGGETQYF.

The chain recombines TRBV28 with TRBJ2-5; TCRdb's assignment of TRBD1 cannot be checked, as there is no DNA. The germline V gene has CDR1 MDHEN and CDR2 SYDVKM. CDR3 length: 14 residues. The chain's CDR3 is CASSSTGSGETQYF.